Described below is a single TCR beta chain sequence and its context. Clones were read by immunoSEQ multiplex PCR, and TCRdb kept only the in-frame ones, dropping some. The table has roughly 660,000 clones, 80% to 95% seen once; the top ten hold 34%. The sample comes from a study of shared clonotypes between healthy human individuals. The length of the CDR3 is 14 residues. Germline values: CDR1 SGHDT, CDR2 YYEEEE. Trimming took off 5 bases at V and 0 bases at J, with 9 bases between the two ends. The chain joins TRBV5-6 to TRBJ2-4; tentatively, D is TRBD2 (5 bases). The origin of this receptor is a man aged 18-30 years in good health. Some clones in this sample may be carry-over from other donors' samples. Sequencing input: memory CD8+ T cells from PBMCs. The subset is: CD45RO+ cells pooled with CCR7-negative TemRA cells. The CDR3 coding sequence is TGTGCCAGCAGGCCCGGGGTAGCCAAAAACATTCAGTACTTC. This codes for CASRPGVAKNIQYF.